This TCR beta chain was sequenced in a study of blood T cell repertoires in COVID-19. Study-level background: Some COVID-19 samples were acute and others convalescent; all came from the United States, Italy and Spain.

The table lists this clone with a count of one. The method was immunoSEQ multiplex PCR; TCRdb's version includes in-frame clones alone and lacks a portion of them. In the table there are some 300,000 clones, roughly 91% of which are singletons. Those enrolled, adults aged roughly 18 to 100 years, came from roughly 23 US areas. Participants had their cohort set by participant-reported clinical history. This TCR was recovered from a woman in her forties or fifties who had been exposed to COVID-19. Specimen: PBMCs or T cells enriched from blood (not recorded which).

The chain's CDR3 is CASSARRSGQGGEKLFF. The CDR3 nucleotides read TGTGCCAGCAGTGCCCGCAGGTCGGGACAGGGTGGTGAAAAACTGTTTTTT. V is TRBV2 and J is TRBJ1-4; 9 positions agree with TRBD1. The CDR3 spans 17 residues. V dropped 4 bases and J dropped 7; count of bases not matched to a gene: 13. Per germline, CDR1 SNHLY and CDR2 FYNNEI.